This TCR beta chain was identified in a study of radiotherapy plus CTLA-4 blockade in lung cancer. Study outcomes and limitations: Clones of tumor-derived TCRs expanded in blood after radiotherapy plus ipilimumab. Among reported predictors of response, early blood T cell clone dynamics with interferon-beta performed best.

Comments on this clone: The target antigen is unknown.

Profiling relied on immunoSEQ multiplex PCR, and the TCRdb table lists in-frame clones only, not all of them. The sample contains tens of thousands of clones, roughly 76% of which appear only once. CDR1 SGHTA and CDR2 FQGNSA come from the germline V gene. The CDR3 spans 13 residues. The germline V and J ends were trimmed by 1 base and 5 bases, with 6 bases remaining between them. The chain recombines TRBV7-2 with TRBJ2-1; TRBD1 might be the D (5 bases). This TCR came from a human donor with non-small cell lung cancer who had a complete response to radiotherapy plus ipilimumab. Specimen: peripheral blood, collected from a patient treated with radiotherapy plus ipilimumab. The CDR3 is CASSLGQHNEQFF. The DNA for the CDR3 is TGTGCCAGCAGCTTAGGACAGCACAATGAGCAGTTCTTC.